This is a list of T cell receptor beta chains from one sample in a study of blood T cell repertoires in COVID-19. TCRdb's copy holds only in-frame clones and misses some; the assay was immunoSEQ multiplex PCR. The sample shows about 83,000 clones, about 88% of them seen only once. The sample taken for sequencing was peripheral blood. The receptors originated from a man older than 75 with active or convalescent COVID-19. Both conserved end residues are part of each CDR3. A D gene is named only where the DNA matches it firmly. For some rows the clone size is stated as once, few or many, or as a class when expanded; others skip it.

. | TRBJ1-4 | TRBV5-1 | . | TGCGCCAGCAGCCCACAGGGTGTTGATGAAAAACTGTTTTTT | CASSPQGVDEKLFF
. | TRBJ1-5 | TRBV24-1 | . | TGTGCCACCAGTGAGACGGGAGGACCGCATCAGCCCCAGCATTTT | CATSETGGPHQPQHF
TRBD2 | TRBJ2-4 | TRBV4-2 | once | TGTGCCAGCAGCCAAGATACGGGGGGGCTGTTAAACATTCAGTACTTC | CASSQDTGGLLNIQYF
TRBD1 | TRBJ1-1 | TRBV29-1 | . | TGCAGCGCAGGGGGACAGGCATCGGGCGACGCTTTCTTT | CSAGGQASGDAFF
TRBD2 | TRBJ2-3 | TRBV19 | few | TGTGCCAGTAGTATCCCCGGGACTAGCGGTGATACGCAGTATTTT | CASSIPGTSGDTQYF
. | TRBJ2-5 | TRBV5-4 | . | TGTGCCAGCAGCCGTGACACTTTATGGGAGACCCAGTACTTC | CASSRDTLWETQYF
TRBD1 | TRBJ1-5 | TRBV7-3 | once | TGTGCCAGCAGCAAGGACAGGAATCAGCCCCAGCATTTT | CASSKDRNQPQHF
TRBD1 | TRBJ1-4 | TRBV5-4 | . | TGTGCCAGCAGCTTAGGGGGCTTCGGTGAAAAACTGTTTTTT | CASSLGGFGEKLFF
. | TRBJ2-1 | TRBV19 | . | TGTGCCAGTAGTATCGGGCAGGGGACCTACAATGAGCAGTTCTTC | CASSIGQGTYNEQFF
. | TRBJ1-1 | TRBV19 | . | TGTGCCAGTAGCAAGGACAGCGCGAGGACTGAAGCTTTCTTT | CASSKDSARTEAFF
TRBD2 | TRBJ2-5 | TRBV5-6 | . | TGTGCCAGCAGGGGACTAGCGGGGGGGCAAGAGACCCAGTACTTC | CASRGLAGGQETQYF
. | TRBJ1-4 | TRBV2 | . | TGTGCCAGCAGTGACCCCGGGACTAGGAATGAAAAACTGTTTTTT | CASSDPGTRNEKLFF
TRBD1 | TRBJ1-6 | TRBV2 | . | TGTGCCAGCATTACCACACCGGGACAGTATAATTCACCCCTCCACTTT | CASITTPGQYNSPLHF
. | TRBJ2-3 | TRBV2 | . | TGTGCCAGCACCGTCACAGATACGCAGTATTTT | CASTVTDTQYF
TRBD2 | TRBJ2-3 | TRBV15 | . | TGTGCCACCAGCCTCGGACTAGCGGGGGGCACAGATACGCAGTATTTT | CATSLGLAGGTDTQYF
. | TRBJ1-2 | TRBV2 | . | TGTGCCAGCACCCTGGAGGGGTATGGCTACACCTTC | CASTLEGYGYTF
. | TRBJ1-1 | TRBV5-6 | . | TGTGCCAGCAGCTACACAGACACTGAAGCTTTCTTT | CASSYTDTEAFF
TRBD1 | TRBJ1-6 | TRBV19 | . | TGTGCCAGTAGTACGGGGATGACAGGGTATCCTTCACCCCTCCACTTT | CASSTGMTGYPSPLHF
TRBD2 | TRBJ2-5 | TRBV19 | . | TGTGCCAGTAGTATAGGTTCGGCAGCTAGCGGGATCGGAGAGACCCAGTACTTC | CASSIGSAASGIGETQYF
. | TRBJ2-3 | TRBV5-1 | . | TGCGCCAGCAGCTTGGGAAATATGGGGCAGTCTGGCACAGATACGCAGTATTTT | CASSLGNMGQSGTDTQYF
. | TRBJ2-1 | TRBV25-1 | . | TGTGCCAGCAGCCGACAGGATAGTTCTGAGCAGTTCTTC | CASSRQDSSEQFF
TRBD2 | TRBJ2-3 | TRBV29-1 | . | TGCAGCGTTGATACTAGCGGGGGAGCAGATACGCAGTATTTT | CSVDTSGGADTQYF
. | TRBJ1-2 | TRBV30 | . | TGTGCCTGGAGTACCGACCACAGCTATGGCTACACCTTC | CAWSTDHSYGYTF
. | TRBJ1-5 | TRBV4-1 | . | TGCGCCAGCAGCCAAGATCGGGAGACGCCCCAGCATTTT | CASSQDRETPQHF
. | TRBJ1-1 | TRBV9 | . | TGTGCCAGCAGCTTCGAGGGCACCGGCACTGAAGCTTTCTTT | CASSFEGTGTEAFF
TRBD2 | TRBJ2-1 | TRBV19 | few | TGTGCCAGTAGTATAATTCGCGGGAGGTTCAATGAGCAGTTCTTC | CASSIIRGRFNEQFF
TRBD1 | TRBJ2-3 | TRBV2 | . | TGTGCCAGCAAGGGGGACAGGGGCACAGATACGCAGTATTTT | CASKGDRGTDTQYF
. | TRBJ1-2 | TRBV7-9 | . | TGTGCCAGCTCAGTTGGTAATAACTATGGCTACACCTTC | CASSVGNNYGYTF
. | TRBJ2-3 | TRBV11-3 | . | TGTGCCAGCAGCCCCGAGGGCACAGATACGCAGTATTTT | CASSPEGTDTQYF
TRBD2 | TRBJ2-5 | TRBV28 | . | TGTGCCAGCAGTCGAGGACTAGCGGAAGAGACCCAGTACTTC | CASSRGLAEETQYF
TRBD1 | TRBJ1-1 | TRBV24-1 | . | TGTGCCACCAGATCAGAAGGGACAGGGTCCACTGAAGCTTTCTTT | CATRSEGTGSTEAFF
TRBD1 | TRBJ1-2 | TRBV6-5 | . | TGTGCCAGCACCCGCAGTTCAGGGGGCGGCTATGGCTACACCTTC | CASTRSSGGGYGYTF
TRBD2 | TRBJ2-3 | TRBV5-1 | . | TGCGCCAGCAGCTTATTCACTAGCGGCAGCACAGATACGCAGTATTTT | CASSLFTSGSTDTQYF
. | TRBJ2-5 | TRBV5-1 | . | TGCGCCAGCAGCCGGATACAGGGCACAGAGACCCAGTACTTC | CASSRIQGTETQYF
. | TRBJ1-5 | TRBV7-8 | . | TGTGCCAGCAGCAAGCAGGACAATCAGCCCCAGCATTTT | CASSKQDNQPQHF
TRBD1 | TRBJ2-1 | TRBV5-1 | . | TGCGCCAGCACCCGGACAGGGGGCAATGAGCAGTTCTTC | CASTRTGGNEQFF
TRBD1 | TRBJ1-1 | TRBV5-1 | . | TGCGCCAGCAGCCGGGACAGAAGATACACTGAAGCTTTCTTT | CASSRDRRYTEAFF
. | TRBJ2-1 | TRBV27 | . | TGTGCCAGCAGTTTATCCCCCCGGACGGGAAAAAATGAGCAGTTCTTC | CASSLSPRTGKNEQFF
. | TRBJ1-2 | TRBV5-8 | . | TGTGCCAGCAGCTTGGCTCGACACAACTATGGCTACACCTTC | CASSLARHNYGYTF
. | TRBJ1-6 | TRBV19 | . | TGTGCCAGTAGTAGCGCGGTCTATAATTCACCCCTCCACTTT | CASSSAVYNSPLHF
. | TRBJ1-1 | TRBV5-1 | . | TGCGCCAGCAGCTTGAACAGGAACACTGAAGCTTTCTTT | CASSLNRNTEAFF
TRBD2 | TRBJ2-3 | TRBV5-4 | . | TGTGCCAGCAGCTTCGGTGGCGGGGGGCAAGGAGATACGCAGTATTTT | CASSFGGGGQGDTQYF
. | TRBJ2-1 | TRBV25-1 | . | TGTGCCACACAAGGCTCAGGGTTTGCCAATGAGCAGTTCTTC | CATQGSGFANEQFF
. | TRBJ1-1 | TRBV11-2 | . | TGTGCCAGCAGCTTAGATTCTCCTCCCGCTGAAGCTTTCTTT | CASSLDSPPAEAFF
TRBD1 | TRBJ2-5 | TRBV2 | once | TGTGCCAGCAGTGAAAACAGGGGGGTAGAGACCCAGTACTTC | CASSENRGVETQYF
TRBD1 | TRBJ1-1 | TRBV28 | . | TGTGCCAGCAGGCGGACAGGGCGGGCCACTGAAGCTTTCTTT | CASRRTGRATEAFF
TRBD1 | TRBJ2-5 | TRBV27 | . | TGTGCCAGCAGGCAGGGGGCATGGGAGACCCAGTACTTC | CASRQGAWETQYF
TRBD2 | TRBJ2-1 | TRBV7-7 | . | TGTGCCAGCAGCCCTGGGACTAGCGGGAGCCGGAGAGGTTACAATGAGCAGTTCTTC | CASSPGTSGSRRGYNEQFF
. | TRBJ1-2 | TRBV15 | few | TGTGCCACCAGCAGGCGGGACGTCGGTCTCGCGGACTATGGCTACACCTTC | CATSRRDVGLADYGYTF